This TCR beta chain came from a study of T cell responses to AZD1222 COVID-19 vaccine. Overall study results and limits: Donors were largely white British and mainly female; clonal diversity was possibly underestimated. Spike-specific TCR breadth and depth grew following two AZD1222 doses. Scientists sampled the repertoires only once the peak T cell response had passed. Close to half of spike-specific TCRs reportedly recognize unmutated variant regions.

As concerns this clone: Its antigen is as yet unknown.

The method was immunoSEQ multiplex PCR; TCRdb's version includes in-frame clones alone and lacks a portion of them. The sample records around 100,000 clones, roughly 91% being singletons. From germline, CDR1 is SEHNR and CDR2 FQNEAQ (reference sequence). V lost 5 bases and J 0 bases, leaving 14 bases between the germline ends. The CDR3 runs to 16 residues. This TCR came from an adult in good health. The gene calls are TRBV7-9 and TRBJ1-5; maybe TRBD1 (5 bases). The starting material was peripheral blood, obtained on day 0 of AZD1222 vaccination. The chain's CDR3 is CASSATTGSSNQPQHF. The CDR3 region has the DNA TGTGCCAGCAGCGCAACCACAGGATCTAGCAATCAGCCCCAGCATTTT.